This entry is about one T cell receptor (beta chain). This clonotype was seen ten or more times. The clone's antigen remains unknown. Within one base of it there is no much larger clone, and no base qualities were kept. A distance of 23 bases separates the germline ends of V and J, which lose 4 bases and 7 bases respectively. The CDR3 covers 16 residues, taking in both the cysteine and the phenylalanine. The only DNA kept is the CDR3, 48 bases in frame from the first base. Based on the germline V gene, the CDR1 and CDR2 sequences are SGHTA and FQGNSA. The sequencer was an Illumina HiSeq 1500. TCRdb passed the public sequencing reads through fastp at Q25 and MiXCR, retaining productive beta sequences. Every CDR3 protein is listed once, alongside the most common genes and DNA of its rows. A total of 200,000 to 300,000 distinct CDR3 sequences appear in this sample, roughly 13% of them only once. The ten top clones hold around 8.1% of the sample.

This specimen belongs to a study of T cell repertoires in cytomegalovirus infection (dated 2019 in TCRdb). A note on the overall study: Because public TCR beta signatures pointed to carriage of CMV infection together with the matching HLA type, the HLA type of each donor mattered for the analysis. Beyond this particular receptor, the publication reports: In both this cohort and an independent cohort of 350 or so donors, the cumulative frequency of public TCR beta family members distinguished carriers of CMV infection plus the relevant HLA type. The ex vivo response was dominated by HLA-C-restricted CMV-specific TCR beta clonotypes, which also provided the single most frequent clonotype in two of eight donors.

This receptor was taken from a human donor in good health (CMV status not recorded). Some clones in this sample may be carry-over from other donors' samples. What was sequenced was PBMCs. Recombination linked TRBV7-2 to TRBJ2-7; the D segment could be TRBD2, given 6 matching bases. The CDR3 in this case is CASSSERALQVPEQYF. The nucleotide sequence is TGTGCCAGCAGCTCAGAGCGGGCCCTCCAAGTACCAGAGCAGTACTTC. The CDR3, completed at both ends by the reference TRBV7-2 and TRBJ2-7 genes, gives the full variable domain GAGVSQSPSNKVTEKGKDVELRCDPISGHTALYWYRQSLGQGLEFLIYFQGNSAPDKSGLPSDRFSAERTGGSVSTLTIQRTQQEDSAVYLCASSSERALQVPEQYFGPGTRLTVT.